The 9 T cell receptor beta chains in this list originate from one sample, sequenced in a study of control samples from healthy donors and cancer patients. This table comes from immunoSEQ multiplex PCR, and its TCRdb copy is limited to in-frame clones, with some not included. The data hold 170,000 or so clones, with just under 95% observed a single time. Sequencing was done on a sample of blood. The receptors were gathered from a man aged 18 to 29 in good health.

The chain couples TRBV7-9 to TRBJ1-1; D is undetermined. The CDR3 consists of 17 residues. V lost 5 bases and J lost 3, with 22 bases in between. Germline lookup yields CDR1 SEHNR and CDR2 FQNEAQ (reference sequence). The CDR3 protein is CASSGPEVFAGDTEAFF. CDR3 DNA: TGTGCCAGCAGCGGCCCTGAAGTTTTCGCCGGGGACACTGAAGCTTTCTTT. The variable domain in full, with the rest retrieved from reference TRBV7-9 and TRBJ1-1, is DTGVSQNPRHKITKRGQNVTFRCDPISEHNRLYWYRQTLGQGPEFLTYFQNEAQLEKSRLLSDRFSAERPKGSFSTLEIQRTEQGDSAMYLCASSGPEVFAGDTEAFFGQGTRLTVV.

This clone came up once. V and J are TRBV29-1 and TRBJ1-2; D not resolved. Germline V lookup: CDR1 SQVTM, CDR2 ANQGSEA. This CDR3 has 13 amino acids. Trimming removed 4 bases at V and 4 bases at J, with 13 bases between. CDR3 region: CSVGLLMSYGYTF. The CDR3 bases are TGCAGCGTTGGCCTCCTCATGAGCTATGGCTACACCTTC.

In its sample, this clone was seen once. The chain employs TRBV24-1 and TRBJ2-3, with 8 bases matching TRBD1. The CDR3 runs to 15 residues. The germline V gene encodes CDR1 KGHDR and CDR2 SFDVKD. Unmatched junction bases numbered 4, after V lost 4 bases and J lost 2 bases. CDR3 region: CATSDPGQDTDTQYF. As DNA, the CDR3 is TGTGCCACCAGTGACCCGGGACAGGACACAGATACGCAGTATTTT.

V gene TRBV24-1 combines with J gene TRBJ2-2; D is perhaps TRBD1 (6 bases). The CDR3 sequence is 16 residues long. With 3 bases removed from V and 1 base from J, the gap between germline ends came to 11 bases. Germline V gives CDR1 KGHDR, CDR2 SFDVKD. CDR3 coding DNA: TGTGCCACCAGTGATGCCCGGACAGTGAACACCGGGGAGCTGTTTTTT. It yields the protein CATSDARTVNTGELFF.

In regard to this clone: The identical CDR3 is also encoded by other nucleotide sequences in the sample. The chain uses TRBV2 and TRBJ1-6; tentatively, D is TRBD1 (5 bases). The CDR3 sequence is 15 residues long. Germline V gene sequence: CDR1 SNHLY, CDR2 FYNNEI. Trimming shortened V by 2 bases and J by 10 bases, and 15 bases separated the two germline ends. Here the CDR3 reads CASSEWDLRESPLHF. Here the CDR3 DNA reads TGTGCCAGCAGTGAATGGGACTTGCGTGAGTCACCCCTCCACTTT.

The chain employs TRBV5-8 and TRBJ2-7; D is ambiguous. CDR3 length equals 13 residues. V lost 5 bases, J lost 4 bases, and 13 bases lay in between. The germline V gene has CDR1 SGHTS and CDR2 YDEGEE. The DNA for the CDR3 is TGTGCCAGCAGGGTTCTCGCTAGGTACGAGCAGTACTTC. It encodes CASRVLARYEQYF.

This chain uses TRBV5-1 with TRBJ2-4, with D possibly being TRBD1 or TRBD2 (5 bases each). Between the trimmed V and J ends, which lost 2 bases and 6 bases, there was a span of 12 bases. Germline V CDR1 and CDR2: SGHRS, YFSETQ. The CDR3 consists of 14 residues. The CDR3 DNA sequence: TGCGCCAGCAGCTTAGGGGAGACGGGAAACATTCAGTACTTC. It is translated as CASSLGETGNIQYF.

This clone has more than one count but fewer than ten. The chain recombines TRBV6-4 with TRBJ2-1; 8 nucleotides align to TRBD1. The CDR3 length is 14 residues. The V gene's germline CDR1 is MRHNA and CDR2 SNTAGT. The J segment lost 8 bases and the V segment lost 4 bases, leaving 7 bases of the junction unmatched. CDR3 DNA sequence: TGTGCCAGCAGTGTACAGGGGGGAGGCGATGAGCAGTTCTTC. It is translated as CASSVQGGGDEQFF.

J is TRBJ1-1 and V is TRBV29-1; TRBD1 is a possible D gene (6 bases). Trimming took 6 bases from V and 1 from J, leaving 12 bases between them. The CDR3 contains 13 residues. CDR1 is SQVTM and CDR2 is ANQGSEA in the germline V gene. CDR3 coding DNA: TGCAGCGTCAAGGGGGTATCGAACACTGAAGCTTTCTTT. Protein: CSVKGVSNTEAFF.